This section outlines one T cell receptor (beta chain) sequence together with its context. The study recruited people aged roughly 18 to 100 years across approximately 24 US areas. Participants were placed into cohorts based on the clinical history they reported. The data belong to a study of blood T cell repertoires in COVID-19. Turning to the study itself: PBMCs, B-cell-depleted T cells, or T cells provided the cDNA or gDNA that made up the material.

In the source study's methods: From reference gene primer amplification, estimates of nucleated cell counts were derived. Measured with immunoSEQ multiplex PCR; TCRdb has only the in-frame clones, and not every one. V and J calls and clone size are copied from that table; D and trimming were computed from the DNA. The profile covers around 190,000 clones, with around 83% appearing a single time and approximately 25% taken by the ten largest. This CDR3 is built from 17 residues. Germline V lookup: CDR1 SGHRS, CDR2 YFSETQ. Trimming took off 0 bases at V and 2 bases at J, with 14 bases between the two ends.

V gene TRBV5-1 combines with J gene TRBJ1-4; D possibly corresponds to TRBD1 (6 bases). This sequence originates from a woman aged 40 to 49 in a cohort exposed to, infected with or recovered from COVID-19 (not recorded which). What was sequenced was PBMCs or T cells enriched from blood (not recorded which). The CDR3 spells CASSLAGGRQTNEKLFF. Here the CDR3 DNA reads TGCGCCAGCAGCTTGGCGGGGGGCAGACAGACTAATGAAAAACTGTTTTTT.